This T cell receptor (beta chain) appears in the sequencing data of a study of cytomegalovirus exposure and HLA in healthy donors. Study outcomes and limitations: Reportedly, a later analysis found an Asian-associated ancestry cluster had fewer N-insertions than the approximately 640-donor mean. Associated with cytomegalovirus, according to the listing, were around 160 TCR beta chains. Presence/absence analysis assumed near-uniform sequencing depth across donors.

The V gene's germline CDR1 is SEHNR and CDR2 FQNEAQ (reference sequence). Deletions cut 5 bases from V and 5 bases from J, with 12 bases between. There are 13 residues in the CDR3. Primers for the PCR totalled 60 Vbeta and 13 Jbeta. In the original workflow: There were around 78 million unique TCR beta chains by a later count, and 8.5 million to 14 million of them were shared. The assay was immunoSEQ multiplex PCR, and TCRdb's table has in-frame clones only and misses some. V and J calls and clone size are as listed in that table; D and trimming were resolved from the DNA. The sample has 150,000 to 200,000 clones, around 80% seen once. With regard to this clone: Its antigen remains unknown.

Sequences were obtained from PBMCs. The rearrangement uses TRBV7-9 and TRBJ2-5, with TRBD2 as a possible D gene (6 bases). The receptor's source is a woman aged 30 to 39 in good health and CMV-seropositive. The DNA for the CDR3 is TGTGCCAGCAGCGCGGGCCTAGCGGAGACCCAGTACTTC. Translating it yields CASSAGLAETQYF.